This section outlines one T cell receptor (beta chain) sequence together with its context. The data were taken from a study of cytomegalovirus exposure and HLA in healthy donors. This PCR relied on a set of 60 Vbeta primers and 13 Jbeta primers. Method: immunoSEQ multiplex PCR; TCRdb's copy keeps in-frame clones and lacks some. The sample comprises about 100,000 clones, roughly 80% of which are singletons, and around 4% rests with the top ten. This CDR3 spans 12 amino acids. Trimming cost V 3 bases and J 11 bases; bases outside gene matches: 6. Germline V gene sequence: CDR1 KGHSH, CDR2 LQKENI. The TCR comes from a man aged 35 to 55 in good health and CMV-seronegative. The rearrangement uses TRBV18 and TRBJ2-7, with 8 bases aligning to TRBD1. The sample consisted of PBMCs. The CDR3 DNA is TGTGCCAGCTCACCCATACAGGGGGACGAGTACTTC. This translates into CASSPIQGDEYF.